These T cell receptor beta chains were read from a single sample in a study of shared clonotypes between healthy human individuals. Profiled with immunoSEQ multiplex PCR; TCRdb holds only in-frame clones, not every one. This repertoire shows over a million clones, around 98.5% found once; its top ten account for 0.36%. Sequencing was done on a sample of naive CD4+ T cells sorted from blood. Receptors were obtained from a man under 40 in good health. Both conserved end residues are part of each CDR3. The order of the fields is D gene, J gene, V gene, CDR3 DNA, CDR3 protein. D genes are given only for firm matches.

>TRBD1|TRBJ1-5|TRBV28
TGTGCCAGCAGTTTTGACAGGGGTTCAGTCGAGCCCCAGCATTTT
CASSFDRGSVEPQHF
>TRBD1|TRBJ2-2|TRBV10-1
TGCGCCACCCGGACAGGGGTTACCGGGGAGCTGTTTTTT
CATRTGVTGELFF
>TRBD1|TRBJ1-2|TRBV7-3
TGTGCCAGCAGCTTAATTCCCTGGACAGGGGTGGGTGGCTACACCTTC
CASSLIPWTGVGGYTF
>.|TRBJ2-7|TRBV7-6
TGTGCCAGCAGCTCGACCGTCGAGCAGTACTTC
CASSSTVEQYF
>.|TRBJ2-3|TRBV4-1
TGCGCCAGCAGCCAACCACTCCGAGGGAAGGGATCAGATACGCAGTATTTT
CASSQPLRGKGSDTQYF
>.|TRBJ2-2|TRBV4-3
TGCGCCAGCAGCCGAATGACAGGCACGAACACCGGGGAGCTGTTTTTT
CASSRMTGTNTGELFF
>TRBD1|TRBJ1-5|TRBV7-9
TGTGCCAGCAGCCCTCGAGGGGGCCGGACTCAGCCCCAGCATTTT
CASSPRGGRTQPQHF
>TRBD1|TRBJ2-7|TRBV23-1
TGCGCCAGCAGTCAGGATTTCCCGGGACAGCCGCCCTACGAGCAGTACTTC
CASSQDFPGQPPYEQYF
>TRBD2|TRBJ2-1|TRBV6-5
TGTGCCAGCAGTTACTTGGCGGGAGGTGAGCAGTTCTTC
CASSYLAGGEQFF
>.|TRBJ1-3|TRBV9
TGTGCCAGCAGCGTATCCGGAAACACCATATATTTT
CASSVSGNTIYF
>.|TRBJ2-1|TRBV29-1
TGCAGCGTTGGTAGGACAGAATACAATGAGCAGTTCTTC
CSVGRTEYNEQFF
>.|TRBJ1-5|TRBV2
TGTGCCAGCAGTGACCAAAATCAGCCCCAGCATTTT
CASSDQNQPQHF
>TRBD2|TRBJ2-1|TRBV7-6
TGTGCCAGCAGCTCAGTCCCGCGGGGGTTCGATGAGCAGTTCTTC
CASSSVPRGFDEQFF
>.|TRBJ1-3|TRBV28
TGTGCCAGCAGTCCAAGGGCAGCGAGGTACTCTGGAAACACCATATATTTT
CASSPRAARYSGNTIYF
>.|TRBJ1-1|TRBV6-1
TGTGCCAGCAGTGGGACGCGGTTTAGTGAAGCTTTCTTT
CASSGTRFSEAFF
>.|TRBJ2-1|TRBV7-8
TGTGCCAGCAGCTTAGTAGCCGCGACCTCCTACAATGAGCAGTTCTTC
CASSLVAATSYNEQFF
>TRBD1|TRBJ2-5|TRBV15
TGTGCCACCAGCCAAGGACAGGGCATACAAGAGACCCAGTACTTC
CATSQGQGIQETQYF
>.|TRBJ2-3|TRBV6-5
TGTGCCAGCGGGTCTGGGTTAGGCAGGGATACGCAGTATTTT
CASGSGLGRDTQYF
>TRBD2|TRBJ2-1|TRBV7-2
TGTGCCAGCAGCTCACTAGCGGCTTACAATGAGCAGTTCTTC
CASSSLAAYNEQFF
>.|TRBJ1-4|TRBV5-4
TGTGCCAGCAGCCGGGGAGGAGTCCGGAGGAATGAAAAACTGTTTTTT
CASSRGGVRRNEKLFF
>.|TRBJ1-5|TRBV5-6
TGTGCCAGCACCCGTAACAGGGTCAATCAGCCCCAGCATTTT
CASTRNRVNQPQHF
>.|TRBJ1-2|TRBV25-1
TGTGCCAGCAGATCAAGGGGTGATGGCTACACCTTC
CASRSRGDGYTF
>.|TRBJ1-2|TRBV19
TGTGCCAGTAGTATGGGGACCCTTAACTATGGCTACACCTTC
CASSMGTLNYGYTF
>TRBD1|TRBJ2-1|TRBV18
TGTGCCAGCTCACCGAAGACAGGGCGGACCCACAATGAGCAGTTCTTC
CASSPKTGRTHNEQFF
>.|TRBJ2-7|TRBV25-1
TGTGCCAGCAGTGAATCAGGGGTCGGCTCCTACGAGCAGTACTTC
CASSESGVGSYEQYF
>.|TRBJ1-1|TRBV7-6
TGTGCCAGCAGCCGCGGGGCCGGCAGGGCGAACACTGAAGCTTTCTTT
CASSRGAGRANTEAFF
>TRBD1|TRBJ2-5|TRBV5-1
TGCGCCAGCAGCCCCCCGGGACAGGGTTCAGAGACCCAGTACTTC
CASSPPGQGSETQYF
>.|TRBJ2-7|TRBV19
TGTGCCAGTAGTATCACCGGGCCGGGGTCCTACGAGCAGTACTTC
CASSITGPGSYEQYF
>.|TRBJ2-1|TRBV13
TGTGCCAGCAGCTTAGTAGGGGACAATGAGCAGTTCTTC
CASSLVGDNEQFF